Listed below are T cell receptor beta chains from one sample, sequenced in a study of T cell responses to AZD1222 COVID-19 vaccine. Produced via immunoSEQ multiplex PCR; TCRdb's table is partial and in-frame only. Of some 180,000 clones detected, about 89% appear once; the ten largest clones hold about 1.7%. Sequenced material: peripheral blood, taken 28 days after the second AZD1222 dose. The receptors come from an adult who received the AZD1222 COVID-19 vaccine. Both conserved end residues are part of each CDR3. D genes are given only for firm matches.

j_gene | v_gene | d_gene | CDR3nt | CDR3aa
TRBJ2-7 | TRBV2 | NA | TGTGCCAGCAGTGAGTGGACCGGGGAAATGTACTTC | CASSEWTGEMYF
TRBJ1-1 | TRBV2 | NA | TGTGCCAGCCGAGGACCCCGGGGGCACACTGAAGCTTTCTTT | CASRGPRGHTEAFF
TRBJ2-7 | TRBV11-2 | TRBD2 | TGTGCCAGCAGTCCAACCCCTGGGACTAGATACGAGCAGTACTTC | CASSPTPGTRYEQYF
TRBJ1-1 | TRBV19 | NA | TGTGCCAGTAGTAGCACGGCAGGGTTCATGAACACTGAAGCTTTCTTT | CASSSTAGFMNTEAFF
TRBJ2-3 | TRBV3-1/TRBV3-2 | NA | TGTGCCAGCAGCCACCTACTCCCGGGACATAGCCACACAGATACGCAGTATTTT | CASSHLLPGHSHTDTQYF
TRBJ2-7 | TRBV7-9 | NA | TGTGCCAGCAGCTTAAGTCGGGTACACGAGCAGTACTTC | CASSLSRVHEQYF
TRBJ2-5 | TRBV11-2 | TRBD1 | TGTGCCAGCAGCTTAGTGCGGCAGGGGGCTCTCCAAGAGACCCAGTACTTC | CASSLVRQGALQETQYF
TRBJ2-1 | TRBV12-2 | NA | TGTGCAAGTCTCACCGGGACAGGGCTGAATGAGCAGTTCTTC | CASLTGTGLNEQFF
TRBJ1-2 | TRBV6-5 | TRBD1 | TGTGCCAGCAGTTACGCGTTGGGACAGGATTATGGCTACACCTTC | CASSYALGQDYGYTF
TRBJ1-1 | TRBV18 | TRBD1 | TGTGCCAGCTCACCGACACAGGGGGCACTACGAATGGGTACTGAAGCTTTCTTT | CASSPTQGALRMGTEAFF
TRBJ1-1 | TRBV29-1 | NA | TGCAGCGTTGGTACAGCCCGAAGCACTGAAGCTTTCTTT | CSVGTARSTEAFF
TRBJ1-4 | TRBV4-1 | NA | TGCGCCAGCAGCCGAACTCAGGGTGAAAAACTGTTTTTT | CASSRTQGEKLFF
TRBJ2-7 | TRBV6-2/TRBV6-3 | NA | TGTGCCAGCAGTCCGGACAGCTTCTCCTACGAGCAGTACTTC | CASSPDSFSYEQYF
TRBJ2-7 | TRBV12-3/TRBV12-4 | NA | TGTGCCAGCAGTTTTTTGGTGAGCGAGCAGTACTTC | CASSFLVSEQYF
TRBJ1-5 | TRBV5-6 | NA | TGTGCCAGCAGCTTTCAGGGTCTCAATCAGCCCCAGCATTTT | CASSFQGLNQPQHF
TRBJ1-1 | TRBV6-5 | NA | TGTGCCAGCAGTAAATACCCGGGACTTAACACTGAAGCTTTCTTT | CASSKYPGLNTEAFF
TRBJ1-4 | TRBV7-9 | NA | TGTGCCAGCAGCTTAGCGATGGACAGTGAAAAACTGTTTTTT | CASSLAMDSEKLFF
TRBJ2-1 | TRBV2 | TRBD2 | TGTGCCAGCAGTCGAGGGAGGGCCTCGAATGAGCAGTTCTTC | CASSRGRASNEQFF
TRBJ2-3 | TRBV9 | NA | TGTGCCAGCAACAAGGGGGACTCTAGCACAGATACGCAGTATTTT | CASNKGDSSTDTQYF
TRBJ2-6 | TRBV3-1/TRBV3-2 | NA | TGTGCCAGCAGCCATCCCAGGGGATCTGGGGCCAACGTCCTGACTTTC | CASSHPRGSGANVLTF
TRBJ2-7 | TRBV19 | TRBD2 | TGTGCCAGTAGTAGGGGGACTAGCGGAAACTACGAGCAGTACTTC | CASSRGTSGNYEQYF